The subject of this entry is one TCR beta chain. Its specificity is unknown. The data belong to a study of T cell repertoires in cytomegalovirus infection. In the study overall: Public TCR beta signatures were indicative of both CMV infection and a matching HLA type.

TCRdb used MiXCR to reprocess the reads, holding one entry per CDR3 protein. The table includes hundreds of thousands of distinct CDR3 sequences, 30% to 35% detected once. Whole-study results and caveats: Carriage of CMV together with the relevant HLA was identifiable through cumulative public TCR beta family frequency.

The material sequenced was cultured PBMCs, taken from culture after CMV antigen stimulation. The TCR sequence derives from a human donor in good health (CMV status not recorded). Some clones in this sample may be carry-over from other donors' samples.

CDR3 sequence (DNA): TGTGCCAGCAGCAGACGGACTAGCGGGATCACCCACTCCTACAATGAGCAGTTCTTC. Protein: CASSRRTSGITHSYNEQFF. This chain links TRBV12-3 or TRBV12-4 with TRBJ2-1, with 12 bases that match TRBD2. The CDR3 contains 19 residues. After removal of 6 bases from V and 0 bases from J, the junction contained 12 bases not matched to a gene.